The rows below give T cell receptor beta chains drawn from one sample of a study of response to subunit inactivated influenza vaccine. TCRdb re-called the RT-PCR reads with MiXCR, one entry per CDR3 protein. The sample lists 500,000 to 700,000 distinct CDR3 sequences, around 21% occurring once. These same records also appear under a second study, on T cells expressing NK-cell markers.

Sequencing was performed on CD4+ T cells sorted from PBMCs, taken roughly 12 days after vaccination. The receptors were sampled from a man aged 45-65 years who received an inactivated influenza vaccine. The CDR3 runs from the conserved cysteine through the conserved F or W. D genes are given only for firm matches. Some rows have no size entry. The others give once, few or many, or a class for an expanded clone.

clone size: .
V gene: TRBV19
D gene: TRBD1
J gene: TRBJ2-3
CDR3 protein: CASIKQGAGSTDTQYF
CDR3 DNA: TGTGCCAGCATTAAACAGGGGGCTGGAAGCACAGATACGCAGTATTTT

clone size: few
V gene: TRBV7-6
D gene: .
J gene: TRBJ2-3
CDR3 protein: CASSLASLARQYF
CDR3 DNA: TGTGCCAGCAGCTTAGCCTCTCTAGCTCGGCAGTATTTT

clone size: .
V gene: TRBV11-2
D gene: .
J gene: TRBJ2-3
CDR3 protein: CASSKRQGGDTQYF
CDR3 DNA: TGTGCCAGCAGCAAGAGACAGGGAGGAGATACGCAGTATTTT

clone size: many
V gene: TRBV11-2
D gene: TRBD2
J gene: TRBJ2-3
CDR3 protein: CASSLAPSGSGLDTQYF
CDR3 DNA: TGTGCCAGCAGCTTAGCCCCCAGCGGGAGCGGATTAGATACGCAGTATTTT

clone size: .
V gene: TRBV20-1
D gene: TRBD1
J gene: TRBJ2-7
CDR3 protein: CSARSPTGGREQYF
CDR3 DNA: TGCAGTGCTAGATCTCCGACAGGGGGGCGCGAGCAGTACTTC

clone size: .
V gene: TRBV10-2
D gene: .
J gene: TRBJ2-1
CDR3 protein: CASSESGIRQYNEQFF
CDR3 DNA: TGCGCCAGCAGTGAGTCCGGGATCCGGCAGTACAATGAGCAGTTCTTC

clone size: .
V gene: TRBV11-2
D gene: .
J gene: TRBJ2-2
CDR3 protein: CASSFRQGSGELFF
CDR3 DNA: TGTGCCAGCAGCTTTAGGCAGGGTAGCGGGGAGCTGTTTTTT

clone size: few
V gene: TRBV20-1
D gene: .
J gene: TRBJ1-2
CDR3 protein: CSVRANGYTF
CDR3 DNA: TGCAGTGTTAGGGCGAATGGCTACACCTTC

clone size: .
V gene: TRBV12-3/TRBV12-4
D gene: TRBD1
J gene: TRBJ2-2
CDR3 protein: CASSLRGQRRTGELFF
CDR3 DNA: TGTGCCAGCAGTTTAAGGGGACAGAGAAGGACCGGGGAGCTGTTTTTT

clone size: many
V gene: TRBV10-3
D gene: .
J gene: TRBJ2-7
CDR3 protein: CANSGTDFYEQYF
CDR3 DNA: TGTGCCAACTCCGGGACGGATTTTTACGAGCAGTACTTC

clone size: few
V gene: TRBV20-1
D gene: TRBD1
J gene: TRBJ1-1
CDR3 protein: CSPAGTGQNTEAFF
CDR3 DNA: TGCAGTCCAGCCGGGACAGGCCAGAACACTGAAGCTTTCTTT

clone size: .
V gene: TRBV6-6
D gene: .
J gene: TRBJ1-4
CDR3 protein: CASSYSIPQGLFF
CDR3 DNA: TGTGCCAGCAGTTACTCGATCCCCCAAGGACTGTTTTTT

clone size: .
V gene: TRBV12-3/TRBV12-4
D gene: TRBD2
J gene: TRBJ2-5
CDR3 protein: CASTLTSGRQETQYF
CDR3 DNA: TGTGCCAGCACCCTGACTAGCGGACGACAAGAGACCCAGTACTTC

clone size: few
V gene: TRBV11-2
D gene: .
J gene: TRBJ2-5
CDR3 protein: CASSPSSAGQETQYF
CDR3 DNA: TGTGCCAGCAGCCCGAGTTCGGCGGGGCAAGAGACCCAGTACTTC

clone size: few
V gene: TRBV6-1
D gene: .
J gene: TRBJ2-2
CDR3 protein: CASSLKAAGPGELFF
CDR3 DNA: TGTGCCAGCAGCCTTAAAGCAGCAGGACCCGGGGAGCTGTTTTTT

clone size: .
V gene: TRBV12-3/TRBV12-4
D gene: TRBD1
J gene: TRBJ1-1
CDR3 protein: CASSPGQGIMNTEAFF
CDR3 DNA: TGTGCCAGCAGTCCAGGACAGGGGATTATGAACACTGAAGCTTTCTTT